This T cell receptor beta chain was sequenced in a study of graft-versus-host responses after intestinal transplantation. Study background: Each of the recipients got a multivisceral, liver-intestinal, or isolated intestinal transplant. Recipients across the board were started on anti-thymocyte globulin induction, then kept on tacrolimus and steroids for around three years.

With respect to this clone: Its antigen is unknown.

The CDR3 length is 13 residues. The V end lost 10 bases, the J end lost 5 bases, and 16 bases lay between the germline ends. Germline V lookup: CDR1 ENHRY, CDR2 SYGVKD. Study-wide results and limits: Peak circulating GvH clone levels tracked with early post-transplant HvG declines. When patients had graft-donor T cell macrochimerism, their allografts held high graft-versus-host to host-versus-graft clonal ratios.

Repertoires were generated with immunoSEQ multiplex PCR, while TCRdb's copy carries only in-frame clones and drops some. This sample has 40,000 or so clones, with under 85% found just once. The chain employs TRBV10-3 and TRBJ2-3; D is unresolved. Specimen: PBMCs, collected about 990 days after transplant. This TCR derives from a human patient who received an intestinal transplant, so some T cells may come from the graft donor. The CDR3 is CATGRAIGDTQYF. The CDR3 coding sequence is TGTGCCACCGGGCGAGCAATAGGAGATACGCAGTATTTT.